Following are 24 T cell receptor beta chains from one sample sequenced in a study of blood T cell repertoires in COVID-19. Profiling relied on immunoSEQ multiplex PCR, and the TCRdb table lists in-frame clones only, not all of them. The sample consists of 200,000 to 300,000 clones, 85% to 90% of them appearing once. The sequenced sample consisted of PBMCs or T cells enriched from blood (not recorded which). All receptors derive from a woman younger than 45 with acute COVID-19.

The chain carries TRBV11-2 and TRBJ2-7; 7 bases fit TRBD1. The ends lost 5 bases at V and 6 bases at J; junction bases unmatched: 7. CDR3 size: 13 residues. Germline values: CDR1 SGHAT, CDR2 FQNNGV. The CDR3 coding sequence is TGTGCCAGCAGCCTCCGACAGGGAGCCGAGCAGTACTTC. Its translation is CASSLRQGAEQYF.

V is TRBV28 and J is TRBJ1-6; TRBD1 matches 8 bases. V dropped 3 bases and J dropped 9; count of bases not matched to a gene: 7. Germline V gene lookup returns CDR1 MDHEN and CDR2 SYDVKM. CDR3 length: 15 residues. CDR3 loop: CASSFQDRAASPLHF. The CDR3 nucleotides are TGTGCCAGCAGTTTCCAGGACAGGGCAGCTTCACCCCTCCACTTT.

J is TRBJ2-7 and V is TRBV28, with D perhaps TRBD1 (6 bases). Germline-derived CDR1 and CDR2 are MDHEN and SYDVKM. The CDR3 is 15 amino acids. The V and J ends lost 5 bases and 3 bases respectively, with 17 bases between them. The CDR3 DNA is TGTGCCAGCAGTCAGTCGGCAGGGGAAGACTACGAGCAGTACTTC. The encoded protein is CASSQSAGEDYEQYF.

The chain links TRBV7-8 to TRBJ1-2; 9 bases agree with TRBD1. The CDR3 covers 15 residues. Germline V lookup: CDR1 SGHVS, CDR2 FQNEAQ. Trimming took 4 bases from V and 8 from J; bases not matched to a gene: 11. CDR3 loop: CASSSEATGGRGYTF. DNA for the CDR3: TGTGCCAGCAGCTCCGAGGCGACAGGGGGTCGAGGCTACACCTTC. Combining the CDR3 with reference TRBV7-8 and TRBJ1-2 gives the whole variable domain GAGVSQSPRYKVAKRGQDVALRCDPISGHVSLFWYQQALGQGPEFLTYFQNEAQLDKSGLPSDRFFAERPEGSVSTLKIQRTQQEDSAVYLCASSSEATGGRGYTFGSGTRLTVV.

The chain combines TRBV7-3 with TRBJ1-1, with 8 nucleotides matching TRBD1. This CDR3 contains 18 residues. Germline CDR1 and CDR2: SGHTA and FQGTGA. V lost 4 bases and J lost 3; bases outside the gene matches: 16. The CDR3 protein is CASSSSDGRGQCDTEAFF. The CDR3 nucleotides read TGTGCCAGCAGCTCCTCCGATGGCAGGGGGCAATGCGACACTGAAGCTTTCTTT.

The rearrangement uses TRBV6-5 and TRBJ2-7; 8 nucleotides align to TRBD1. This CDR3 is 13 amino acids long. Germline V gene data show CDR1 as MNHEY and CDR2 as SVGAGI. The V and J ends lost 5 bases and 7 bases, in that order; junction bases with no gene match: 7. CDR3 in DNA: TGTGCCAGCAGTACCCGACAGGGGCTGGAGCAGTACTTC. Protein: CASSTRQGLEQYF.

V is TRBV12-3 or TRBV12-4 and J is TRBJ2-1, with D possibly being TRBD2 (5 bases). V dropped 10 bases and J dropped 2 bases, with 12 bases sitting between them. This CDR3 spans 13 amino acids. The CDR3 reads CAIQRGTYNEQFF. DNA of the CDR3: TGTGCCATCCAACGGGGAACCTACAATGAGCAGTTCTTC.

The V call is TRBV3-1 (or the pseudogene TRBV3-2), the J call TRBJ2-7; no reliable D call. Trimming stripped 3 bases from V and 2 bases from J, with 8 bases between. CDR1 and CDR2 from the germline V gene are LGHDT and YNNKEL (reference sequence). The CDR3 is 13 amino acids. CDR3 in DNA: TGTGCCAGCAGCCAGGTCAGAACCTACGAGCAGTACTTC. It specifies CASSQVRTYEQYF.

This chain joins TRBV13 and TRBJ2-3, with a possible D match to TRBD2 (5 bases). There are 19 residues in the CDR3. Per germline, CDR1 PRHDT and CDR2 FYEKMQ (reference sequence). The ends were cut back, 0 bases at V and 0 bases at J, with 19 bases in the middle. The CDR3 region is CASSLGSLVRVRSTDTQYF. CDR3 DNA sequence: TGTGCCAGCAGCTTAGGCTCTCTAGTGAGGGTTCGTAGCACAGATACGCAGTATTTT.

The chain recombines TRBV2 with TRBJ2-3; D perhaps matches TRBD2 (5 bases). The germline CDR1 and CDR2 sequences are SNHLY and FYNNEI. CDR3 size: 14 residues. Deletions cut 4 bases from V and 1 base from J, with 9 bases between. The DNA of the CDR3 is TGTGCCAGCAGTGGGGAGTGGGGCACAGATACGCAGTATTTT. Translating gives CASSGEWGTDTQYF.

This chain uses TRBV4-3 with TRBJ1-2, with TRBD1 identical over 7 bases. CDR1 and CDR2 (germline): LGHNA, YSLEER. The CDR3 runs 16 residues. V lost 0 bases, J lost 4 bases, and 8 bases stayed unmatched. CDR3 loop: CASSQDHLTGRYGYTF. The CDR3 DNA follows: TGCGCCAGCAGCCAAGATCACCTGACAGGGCGCTATGGCTACACCTTC.

The V and J genes are TRBV29-1 and TRBJ1-1; the D gene is possibly TRBD1 (6 bases). From germline, CDR1 is SQVTM and CDR2 ANQGSEA. V was cut by 3 bases and J by 3 bases, with 11 bases left in between. This CDR3 contains 13 residues. The CDR3 reads CSVEGDTHTEAFF. The CDR3 nucleotides are TGCAGCGTTGAGGGGGACACCCACACTGAAGCTTTCTTT.

This sequence joins TRBV5-1 and TRBJ1-1; 9 positions agree with TRBD1. V dropped 5 bases and J dropped 0; count of bases not matched to a gene: 2. The germline V gene has CDR1 SGHRS and CDR2 YFSETQ. This CDR3 contains 14 residues. The CDR3: CASRWDRVNTEAFF. CDR3 DNA sequence: TGCGCCAGCAGGTGGGACAGGGTGAACACTGAAGCTTTCTTT.

The chain is built from TRBV25-1 and TRBJ2-2; D unclear. The V end was cut by 6 bases, the J end by 12 bases, with 29 bases between. The CDR3 covers 17 residues. Germline loops: CDR1 MGHDK, CDR2 SYGVNS. CDR3 sequence reads: CASRADNEYASPWKLFF. The CDR3 DNA reads TGTGCCAGCAGGGCAGACAACGAATATGCCTCCCCTTGGAAGCTGTTTTTT.

DNA of the CDR3: TGCGCCAGCAGCCAAGTAACAGGGGCGACCAACTATGGCTACACCTTC. This translates into CASSQVTGATNYGYTF. The chain has TRBV4-3 and TRBJ1-2; 7 bases fit TRBD1. This CDR3 comprises 16 residues. Germline CDR1 is LGHNA and CDR2 is YSLEER. J was trimmed by 2 bases and V by 1 base; bases with no gene match: 7.

The chain joins TRBV24-1 to TRBJ2-7, with D maybe TRBD1 (5 bases). Trimming removed 3 bases from V and 0 bases from J, with 8 bases in between. In germline, CDR1 is KGHDR, CDR2 SFDVKD. The CDR3 covers 14 residues. DNA for the CDR3: TGTGCCACCAGTGATGCGACAGCCTCCTACGAGCAGTACTTC. It translates to CATSDATASYEQYF.

This clone was recorded once. The genes are TRBV11-2 and TRBJ2-7; D is possibly TRBD1 (6 bases). Germline values: CDR1 SGHAT, CDR2 FQNNGV. V lost 1 base to trimming and J lost 3 bases, with 16 bases between them. This CDR3 region has 16 residues. In nucleotides, the CDR3 is TGTGCCAGCAGCTTAGGGATCCAGGGGAAAGTCTACGAGCAGTACTTC. Translating it yields CASSLGIQGKVYEQYF.

The CDR3 sequence is CASSQAGRVSRETQYF. CDR3 bases: TGTGCCAGCAGCCAGGCTGGGCGGGTCAGTCGGGAGACCCAGTACTTC. The genes are TRBV3-1 (or the pseudogene TRBV3-2) and TRBJ2-5, with TRBD2 as a possible D gene (5 bases). The CDR3 totals 16 residues. Between the trimmed V and J ends, which lost 3 bases and 5 bases, there was a span of 19 bases. The germline CDR1 and CDR2 sequences are LGHDT and YNNKEL (reference sequence).

The rearrangement uses TRBV15 and TRBJ1-1; 7 positions agree with TRBD1. V was pared by 8 bases and J by 2 bases, with 8 bases of the junction left unmatched. CDR3 length: 14 residues. Germline V CDR1 and CDR2: LNHNV, YYDKDF (reference sequence). CDR3 DNA: TGTGCCACCCGGGCCGGGACAGCAAACACTGAAGCTTTCTTT. Translation: CATRAGTANTEAFF.

This clone was detected a few times. J is TRBJ1-4 and V is TRBV9; 8 bases match TRBD1. This CDR3 has 15 amino acids. Germline CDR1 SGDLS, CDR2 YYNGEE. Trimming cost V 3 bases and J 8 bases; bases outside gene matches: 9. The CDR3 bases are TGTGCCAGCAGCGCACTGACAGGGGAAGGGGAAAAACTGTTTTTT. This sequence encodes CASSALTGEGEKLFF.

This clone was recorded a few times. The V gene is TRBV13, the J gene TRBJ2-1; 12 nucleotides align to TRBD2. The CDR3 is 17 residues long. J lost 3 bases, V lost 4 bases, and 7 bases had no gene match. CDR1 and CDR2 from the germline V gene are PRHDT and FYEKMQ (reference sequence). The CDR3 protein is CASSSASTSGGYNEQFF. The CDR3 region has the DNA TGTGCCAGCAGCTCGGCCTCGACTAGCGGGGGCTACAATGAGCAGTTCTTC.

The rearrangement uses TRBV28 and TRBJ1-4; the D gene is possibly TRBD1 (6 bases). The germline V and J ends were trimmed by 5 bases and 5 bases, with 12 bases remaining between them. This CDR3 is 14 amino acids long. Germline V gives CDR1 MDHEN, CDR2 SYDVKM. The CDR3 loop is CASSPRQENEKLFF. Written as DNA, the CDR3 is TGTGCCAGCAGTCCCCGACAGGAAAATGAAAAACTGTTTTTT.

This clone has more than one count but fewer than ten. The CDR3 loop reads CASSSPSVTNEKLFF. In DNA, the CDR3 is TGTGCCAGCAGTTCCCCGAGTGTCACTAATGAAAAACTGTTTTTT. The chain couples TRBV28 to TRBJ1-4; no clear D gene. The CDR3 length is 15 residues. Trimming removed 4 bases at V and 2 bases at J, with 11 bases between. Germline-derived CDR1 and CDR2 are MDHEN and SYDVKM.

This chain joins TRBV16 and TRBJ1-5; D gene ambiguous. Looked up from germline, CDR1 is KGHSY and CDR2 is FQNENV. The CDR3 covers 16 residues. V dropped 0 bases and J dropped 2 bases, with 11 bases sitting between them. The CDR3: CASSQSSSEGNQPQHF. Here the CDR3 DNA reads TGTGCCAGCAGCCAATCGAGTTCCGAGGGCAATCAGCCCCAGCATTTT.